This T cell receptor beta chain derives from a study of blood T cell repertoires in COVID-19. About the research overall: Researchers got acute and convalescent COVID-19 samples from the United States, Italy and Spain.

Per the study methods: Reference gene primer amplification gave estimated nucleated cell counts. The table came from immunoSEQ multiplex PCR; TCRdb's copy has only in-frame clones and leaves some out. For V, J and clone size, that table is used; D and trimming come from the DNA. The table includes about 480,000 clones, more than 75% detected once. Across 24 US areas, participants ranged in age from 18 to 89 years. Germline V gene data show CDR1 as SGHNT and CDR2 as YENEEA. The CDR3 consists of 16 residues. The V end lost 5 bases, the J end lost 7 bases, and 21 bases lay between the germline ends. The chain recombines TRBV11-3 with TRBJ2-1, with D perhaps TRBD2 (6 bases). The material sequenced was PBMCs or T cells enriched from blood (not recorded which). The receptor was isolated from a middle-aged woman who had recovered from COVID-19. The DNA of the CDR3 is TGTGCCAGCAGCCCTCATCGGGGGATGGAGTGGAATGAGCAGTTCTTC. The encoded protein is CASSPHRGMEWNEQFF.